A single sample is the source of the 11 T cell receptor beta chains below, sequenced in a study of blood T cell repertoires in COVID-19. Clones were sequenced by immunoSEQ multiplex PCR, and TCRdb holds only the in-frame ones, with some missing. Of 50,000 to 60,000 clones in the sample, about 81% are singletons; the top ten hold roughly 29%. Sequenced input: peripheral blood. Receptors originate from a woman of 80 years or more with COVID-19, enrolled during active disease.

This chain connects TRBV6-2 or TRBV6-3 to TRBJ2-3, with 8 bases aligning to TRBD2. CDR3 length: 15 residues. Germline loops: CDR1 MNHEY, CDR2 SVGEGT. Germline trimming cut 5 bases from V and 1 base from J; bases unmatched to any gene: 5. This chain's CDR3 is CASSRPGGGTDTQYF. The CDR3 DNA reads as TGTGCCAGCAGTCGCCCCGGGGGGGGCACAGATACGCAGTATTTT.

This chain's CDR3 is CASSPRDSHNEQFF. CDR3 nucleotides: TGTGCCAGCAGCCCTCGGGACAGCCACAATGAGCAGTTCTTC. This chain uses TRBV5-8 with TRBJ2-1; 7 bases fit TRBD1. V lost 4 bases to trimming and J lost 5 bases; unmatched junction nucleotides: 6. CDR1 is SGHTS and CDR2 is YDEGEE in the germline V gene. CDR3 length: 14 amino acids.

This sequence joins TRBV6-5 and TRBJ1-2, with TRBD1 matching over 7 bases. With 6 bases clipped from V and 6 bases from J, the junction kept 10 bases outside the gene matches. The CDR3 is made up of 14 amino acids. Per the germline V gene, CDR1 is MNHEY and CDR2 is SVGAGI. The chain's CDR3 is CASSLVQGRHGYTF. The DNA of the CDR3 is TGTGCCAGCAGCCTAGTACAGGGGAGACATGGCTACACCTTC.

V usage is TRBV14 and J usage is TRBJ2-6, with 10 bases lining up with TRBD2. Germline-derived CDR1 and CDR2 are SGHDN and FVKESK. J was trimmed by 4 bases and V by 5 bases; bases with no gene match: 14. This CDR3 has 19 amino acids. CDR3 coding DNA: TGTGCCAGCAGCGAAAGGTGGTTAGCGGGAGGCTCCGGGGCCAACGTCCTGACTTTC. It encodes CASSERWLAGGSGANVLTF.

V usage is TRBV6-5 and J usage is TRBJ2-3; the D gene is possibly TRBD1 (6 bases). Germline V lookup: CDR1 MNHEY, CDR2 SVGAGI. This CDR3 is built from 15 residues. V dropped 6 bases and J dropped 3 bases, with 16 bases sitting between them. CDR3 loop: CASRRQGQGTDTQYF. The CDR3 nucleotides are TGTGCCAGCAGGCGCCAGGGGCAGGGGACAGATACGCAGTATTTT.

The genes are TRBV12-5 and TRBJ2-1; D not certain. Trimming pared 5 bases from V and 3 bases from J, leaving 14 bases between. Germline V gene data show CDR1 as LGHNT and CDR2 as FRNRAP. The CDR3 totals 15 residues. CDR3 sequence: CASGEHDTFYNEQFF. For the CDR3, the DNA is TGTGCTAGTGGTGAACACGACACGTTCTACAATGAGCAGTTCTTC.

As DNA, the CDR3 is TGTGCCAGTAGTATCCCTAGCGGAAACTCCTACAATGAGCAGTTCTTC. It translates to CASSIPSGNSYNEQFF. This chain links TRBV19 with TRBJ2-1; 7 positions match TRBD2. The length of the CDR3 is 16 residues. The germline V gene encodes CDR1 LNHDA and CDR2 SQIVND (reference sequence). The V segment lost 3 bases and the J segment 0 bases; nucleotides outside the gene matches: 5.

The V and J genes are TRBV19 and TRBJ2-5; D gene ambiguous. Between the trimmed V and J ends, which lost 2 bases and 5 bases, there was a span of 15 bases. This CDR3 region has 15 residues. Germline assignment: CDR1 LNHDA and CDR2 SQIVND (reference sequence). This chain's CDR3 is CASSISLVSLETQYF. For the CDR3, the DNA is TGTGCCAGTAGTATATCCCTGGTTAGCTTGGAGACCCAGTACTTC.

A word on this clone: Other nucleotide sequences in the sample specify the same CDR3. The rearrangement uses TRBV30 and TRBJ1-6, with TRBD1 matching over 9 bases. CDR1 GTSNPN and CDR2 SVGIG come from the germline V gene (reference sequence). The trim removed 3 bases at V and 9 bases at J, leaving 3 bases unmatched. This CDR3 comprises 13 residues. CDR3 residues: CAWRGQGGSPLHF. The CDR3 DNA reads TGTGCCTGGAGGGGACAGGGAGGTTCACCCCTCCACTTT.

The rearrangement joins TRBV11-3 to TRBJ2-7; 8 nucleotides line up with TRBD2. The trim removed 5 bases at V and 7 bases at J, leaving 10 bases unmatched. The CDR3 sequence is 14 residues long. Per the germline V gene, CDR1 is SGHNT and CDR2 is YENEEA. The CDR3 DNA sequence: TGTGCCAGCAGCGCAAAGGGACTAGTGGGTGAGCAGTACTTC. Translated: CASSAKGLVGEQYF.

This chain uses TRBV19 with TRBJ2-1; TRBD2 aligns across 10 bases. With 6 bases clipped from V and 0 bases from J, the junction kept 2 bases outside the gene matches. The CDR3 is made up of 15 amino acids. Germline lookup yields CDR1 LNHDA and CDR2 SQIVND (reference sequence). The CDR3 is CASSSSGSSYNEQFF. CDR3 in DNA: TGTGCCAGTAGCTCTAGCGGGAGCTCCTACAATGAGCAGTTCTTC. The whole variable domain, remainder taken from reference TRBV19 and TRBJ2-1, is DGGITQSPKYLFRKEGQNVTLSCEQNLNHDAMYWYRQDPGQGLRLIYYSQIVNDFQKGDIAEGYSVSREKKESFPLTVTSAQKNPTAFYLCASSSSGSSYNEQFFGPGTRLTVL.